A single T cell receptor (beta chain) is shown here with its context. No antigen is known for it. The germline gives CDR1 SEHNR, CDR2 FQNEAQ (reference sequence). V lost 5 bases to trimming and J lost 2 bases, with 12 bases between them. This CDR3 region has 15 residues. Profiling relied on immunoSEQ multiplex PCR, and the TCRdb table lists in-frame clones only, not all of them. The sample includes about 150,000 clones, about 91% of them seen just once. These data originate in a study of T cell responses to AZD1222 COVID-19 vaccine. Whole-study results and caveats: Donors were largely white British and mainly female; clonal diversity was possibly underestimated. CD4 TCRs associated with vaccination spanned spike, dominating at 160-218 and 743-854. None of the repertoires were sampled until the peak T cell response had passed. Reportedly, nearly half the spike-specific TCRs target unmutated variant regions.

This specimen consisted of peripheral blood, obtained on day 0 of AZD1222 vaccination. The rearrangement links TRBV7-9 to TRBJ1-4; D unresolved. The TCR sequence derives from an adult in good health. The CDR3, as DNA: TGTGCCAGCAGCCCCCTAAGGAGGACTAATGAAAAACTGTTTTTT. Translation gives CASSPLRRTNEKLFF.